A selection of T cell receptor beta chains follows, all from one sample in a study of PD-1 blockade in classical Hodgkin lymphoma. Data came from immunoSEQ multiplex PCR; TCRdb stores just in-frame clones and leaves some out. The table lists 100,000 or so clones, about 92% of them singletons. The specimen was peripheral blood mononuclear cells (PBMCs), collected before the fourth cycle of nivolumab. The receptors come from a human donor with classical Hodgkin lymphoma. Each CDR3 is given with its conserved first and last residue. The order of the fields is D gene, J gene, clone size, V gene, CDR3 DNA, CDR3 protein. A D gene is named only where the DNA matches it firmly. Rows may omit the clone size; those that give it use once, few, many or a size class.

D: NA
J: TRBJ1-2
size: NA
V: TRBV5-1
DNA: TGCGCCAGCAGCCCGGGGGAAAACTATGGCTACACCTTC
CDR3: CASSPGENYGYTF

D: NA
J: TRBJ1-2
size: once
V: TRBV28
DNA: TGTGCCAGCAGTTTATCTTCGGGGATCTATGGCTACACCTTC
CDR3: CASSLSSGIYGYTF

D: TRBD2
J: TRBJ2-1
size: once
V: TRBV14
DNA: TGTGCCAGCAGCCCGGGACTAGCGGGAGGTCGTAATGAGCAGTTCTTC
CDR3: CASSPGLAGGRNEQFF

D: TRBD2
J: TRBJ2-5
size: NA
V: TRBV7-2
DNA: TGTGCCAGCAGCCTAGCGGGAGGGCGCGAGACCCAGTACTTC
CDR3: CASSLAGGRETQYF

D: NA
J: TRBJ1-4
size: NA
V: TRBV5-1
DNA: TGCGCCAGCAAGTTGTCTGAGAATGAAAAACTGTTTTTT
CDR3: CASKLSENEKLFF

D: NA
J: TRBJ1-1
size: NA
V: TRBV11-2
DNA: TGTGCCAGCAGCTTAGGGGTGTCGAACACTGAAGCTTTCTTT
CDR3: CASSLGVSNTEAFF

D: TRBD1
J: TRBJ1-1
size: NA
V: TRBV6-5
DNA: TGTGCCAGCGGCCGGGACAGGGTCTTTCACACTGAAGCTTTCTTT
CDR3: CASGRDRVFHTEAFF

D: NA
J: TRBJ1-4
size: NA
V: TRBV2
DNA: TGTGCCAGCAGTCAGACGGGCCCCACTAATGAAAAACTGTTTTTT
CDR3: CASSQTGPTNEKLFF

D: TRBD2
J: TRBJ2-1
size: NA
V: TRBV6-1
DNA: TGTGCCAGCAGTGACTGGGAGGGCCTGGATGAGCAGTTCTTC
CDR3: CASSDWEGLDEQFF

D: TRBD1
J: TRBJ1-1
size: NA
V: TRBV2
DNA: TGTGCCAGCCGACAGGGAGTGAACACTGAAGCTTTCTTT
CDR3: CASRQGVNTEAFF

D: NA
J: TRBJ2-1
size: NA
V: TRBV11-3
DNA: TGTGCCAGCAGCCTGGGACTCTACAATGAGCAGTTCTTC
CDR3: CASSLGLYNEQFF

D: TRBD1
J: TRBJ1-5
size: NA
V: TRBV6-1
DNA: TGTGCCAGCAACCCCGAAAAGGGGGCCGGGCAGCCCCAGCATTTT
CDR3: CASNPEKGAGQPQHF

D: NA
J: TRBJ1-1
size: NA
V: TRBV7-9
DNA: TGTGCCAGCAGCTCCGATAGGACAGCCAATTCAGCTTTCTTT
CDR3: CASSSDRTANSAFF

D: NA
J: TRBJ2-6
size: NA
V: TRBV25-1
DNA: TGTGCCAGCAGAGGGGAGTACGGGGCCAACGTCCTGACTTTC
CDR3: CASRGEYGANVLTF

D: NA
J: TRBJ1-2
size: few
V: TRBV29-1
DNA: TGCAGCGTTGGTTGGGGGAACTATGGCTACACCTTC
CDR3: CSVGWGNYGYTF

D: TRBD2
J: TRBJ2-1
size: NA
V: TRBV27
DNA: TGTGCCAGCAGTCTATCTTCTAGCGGGATTTACAATGAGCAGTTCTTC
CDR3: CASSLSSSGIYNEQFF

D: NA
J: TRBJ1-4
size: NA
V: TRBV28
DNA: TGTGCCAGCAGTGCCGGTGGGGGAGCTAATGAAAAACTGTTTTTT
CDR3: CASSAGGGANEKLFF

D: NA
J: TRBJ1-5
size: NA
V: TRBV11-2
DNA: TGTGCCAGCAGCACAGGTAATAGCAATCAGCCCCAGCATTTT
CDR3: CASSTGNSNQPQHF

D: TRBD2
J: TRBJ2-1
size: NA
V: TRBV27
DNA: TGTGCCAGCAGTTTATATCTAGCGGGAGGGCCCCATGAGCAGTTCTTC
CDR3: CASSLYLAGGPHEQFF

D: TRBD1
J: TRBJ2-1
size: NA
V: TRBV2
DNA: TGTGCCAGCAGTGAGGGACAGGGGGTCAATGAGCAGTTCTTC
CDR3: CASSEGQGVNEQFF

D: TRBD2
J: TRBJ2-3
size: NA
V: TRBV4-1
DNA: TGCGCCAGCAGCCAAGCAAGGACTAGCGGGAAGACAGATACGCAGTATTTT
CDR3: CASSQARTSGKTDTQYF

D: TRBD2
J: TRBJ2-1
size: NA
V: TRBV6-5
DNA: TGTGCCAGCAGTGGGACTAGCGGGGGCCTCGATGAGCAGTTCTTC
CDR3: CASSGTSGGLDEQFF

D: NA
J: TRBJ2-2
size: NA
V: TRBV27
DNA: TGTGCCAGCATCCTCAGAGGGGGGGTTAGCGGGGAGCTGTTTTTT
CDR3: CASILRGGVSGELFF

D: NA
J: TRBJ1-3
size: NA
V: TRBV7-2
DNA: TGTGCCAGCAGCTTAGTGGTAGGACGACCTGGAAACACCATATATTTT
CDR3: CASSLVVGRPGNTIYF

D: NA
J: TRBJ2-1
size: NA
V: TRBV5-1
DNA: TGCGCCAGCAGCTTGTTCGGCACAAACAATGAGCAGTTCTTC
CDR3: CASSLFGTNNEQFF

D: NA
J: TRBJ2-3
size: NA
V: TRBV14
DNA: TGTGCCAGCAGCCCCTTTGAGGTCCTCGGACTCGATACGCAGTATTTT
CDR3: CASSPFEVLGLDTQYF

D: NA
J: TRBJ1-1
size: few
V: TRBV10-3
DNA: TGTGCCATCAGTGGATTTGAGACTGAAGCTTTCTTT
CDR3: CAISGFETEAFF

D: NA
J: TRBJ2-4
size: NA
V: TRBV6-6
DNA: TGTGCCAGCAGCTACTCCGAGGGAAACATTCAGTACTTC
CDR3: CASSYSEGNIQYF

D: NA
J: TRBJ2-4
size: NA
V: TRBV25-1
DNA: TGTGCCAGCAGTGATTTAGGTTCCAAAAACATTCAGTACTTC
CDR3: CASSDLGSKNIQYF

D: NA
J: TRBJ1-2
size: few
V: TRBV27
DNA: TGTGCCAGCAGTTTATCGGGGTCTCATGGCTACACCTTC
CDR3: CASSLSGSHGYTF

D: NA
J: TRBJ1-1
size: NA
V: TRBV28
DNA: TGTGCCAGCCTAGGGGCCCTCGGGGCTGGTATGACTGAAGCTTTCTTT
CDR3: CASLGALGAGMTEAFF

D: TRBD1
J: TRBJ1-1
size: NA
V: TRBV19
DNA: TGTGCCAGTAGCTGGGACAGACGAGACCAGAACAGTGAAGCTTTCTTT
CDR3: CASSWDRRDQNSEAFF

D: NA
J: TRBJ1-1
size: NA
V: TRBV4-2
DNA: TGTGCCAGCAGCCTTAGCTCATTAGTGGACAGCAAGAAGAACACTGAAGCTTTCTTT
CDR3: CASSLSSLVDSKKNTEAFF

D: NA
J: TRBJ2-1
size: NA
V: TRBV6-5
DNA: TGTGCCAGCAGTTCCTCGAGGAGGACCCAAACAAATGAGCAGTTCTTC
CDR3: CASSSSRRTQTNEQFF

D: NA
J: TRBJ2-5
size: NA
V: TRBV27
DNA: TGTGCCAGCAGACAAGAGAAGGCCCAGTACTTC
CDR3: CASRQEKAQYF

D: NA
J: TRBJ2-3
size: NA
V: TRBV18
DNA: TGTGCCAGCTCACTCGCAGATACGCAGTATTTT
CDR3: CASSLADTQYF

D: TRBD1
J: TRBJ1-1
size: NA
V: TRBV7-9
DNA: TGTGCCAGCAGCAACCCCCGGGACAGGGAAACTGAAGCTTTCTTT
CDR3: CASSNPRDRETEAFF

D: TRBD1
J: TRBJ2-6
size: NA
V: TRBV4-3
DNA: TGCGCCAGCAGCCAGGAGGACAGGGGCGTCTCTGGGGCCAACGTCCTGACTTTC
CDR3: CASSQEDRGVSGANVLTF

D: TRBD2
J: TRBJ2-1
size: NA
V: TRBV4-3
DNA: TGCGCCAGCAGCCAAGATTACGCTGGCCTAGCGGTACGCTCCTACAATGAGCAGTTCTTC
CDR3: CASSQDYAGLAVRSYNEQFF

D: NA
J: TRBJ1-1
size: few
V: TRBV10-3
DNA: TGTGCTACCCGAGGTGGGGGCCGTGAAGCTTTCTTT
CDR3: CATRGGGREAFF

D: NA
J: TRBJ1-2
size: NA
V: TRBV7-9
DNA: TGTGCCAGCAGCTCCTCGACGGAAGGTCGTAACTATGGCTACACCTTC
CDR3: CASSSSTEGRNYGYTF

D: NA
J: TRBJ1-2
size: NA
V: TRBV2
DNA: TGTGCCAGCAAGCGGGAAGCTTATGGCTACACCTTC
CDR3: CASKREAYGYTF

D: NA
J: TRBJ1-1
size: once
V: TRBV29-1
DNA: TGCAGCGGGCGACAGCTGAACACTGAAGCTTTCTTT
CDR3: CSGRQLNTEAFF

D: NA
J: TRBJ1-1
size: NA
V: TRBV5-8
DNA: TGTGCCAGCAGCCGCGAACGGGAGAACACTGAAGCTTTCTTT
CDR3: CASSRERENTEAFF

D: NA
J: TRBJ1-5
size: NA
V: TRBV6-6
DNA: TGTGCCAGCAGTATCAGGGTGAGTGGGACTCAGCCCCAGCATTTT
CDR3: CASSIRVSGTQPQHF

D: NA
J: TRBJ1-2
size: NA
V: TRBV9
DNA: TGTGCCAGCAGCGTAGGCGGGGGCGCGGGGGGCTACACCTTC
CDR3: CASSVGGGAGGYTF

D: TRBD1
J: TRBJ1-1
size: NA
V: TRBV5-6
DNA: TGTGCCAGCAGCTCCTTGGGACAGGGGATCACTGAAGCTTTCTTT
CDR3: CASSSLGQGITEAFF

D: TRBD2
J: TRBJ2-7
size: NA
V: TRBV29-1
DNA: TGCAGCGTTGATTCTGGGACTAGATATTCCGAGCAGTACTTC
CDR3: CSVDSGTRYSEQYF

D: TRBD1
J: TRBJ2-7
size: NA
V: TRBV19
DNA: TGTGCCAGTAGTATAGCTACAGGGGCGTCCTACGAGCAGTACTTC
CDR3: CASSIATGASYEQYF

D: NA
J: TRBJ2-6
size: NA
V: TRBV28
DNA: TGTGCCAGCAGTGTCGGCGGCAGTAGGACTGGGGCCAACGTCCTGACTTTC
CDR3: CASSVGGSRTGANVLTF

D: NA
J: TRBJ1-2
size: NA
V: TRBV5-4
DNA: TGTGCCAGCAGCTTAGACAGGCCCTCGGGGTTTGGCTACACCTTC
CDR3: CASSLDRPSGFGYTF

D: NA
J: TRBJ1-4
size: few
V: TRBV7-7
DNA: TGTGCTAGCAGCCGTAACGCGGGCCTTGAAAAACTGTTTTTT
CDR3: CASSRNAGLEKLFF

D: TRBD2
J: TRBJ2-3
size: NA
V: TRBV25-1
DNA: TGTGCCAGCAGTGCAAGACTAGCCGCGGGGACAGATACGCAGTATTTT
CDR3: CASSARLAAGTDTQYF

D: TRBD2
J: TRBJ2-3
size: NA
V: TRBV6-4
DNA: TGTGCCAGACCCGGACTAGCGGGAGGCGCAGATACGCAGTATTTT
CDR3: CARPGLAGGADTQYF

D: NA
J: TRBJ2-3
size: NA
V: TRBV4-2
DNA: TGTGCCAGCAGCCAAGTAGGAACAACCGGGAGCACAGATACGCAGTATTTT
CDR3: CASSQVGTTGSTDTQYF

D: NA
J: TRBJ2-1
size: NA
V: TRBV6-5
DNA: TGTGCCAGCAGTTACTCGATGGTGGGAGCCAATGAGCAGTTCTTC
CDR3: CASSYSMVGANEQFF

D: NA
J: TRBJ2-6
size: NA
V: TRBV7-2
DNA: TGTGCCAGCAGCCGCGACCCCCAAGGGGCCAACGTCCTGACTTTC
CDR3: CASSRDPQGANVLTF

D: TRBD1
J: TRBJ1-1
size: NA
V: TRBV11-3
DNA: TGTGCCAGCAGCAAGACAGGGGGGGTGAACACTGAAGCTTTCTTT
CDR3: CASSKTGGVNTEAFF

D: NA
J: TRBJ1-4
size: NA
V: TRBV30
DNA: TGTGCCTGGTCGCAGGGAGGGCCTAATGAAAAACTGTTTTTT
CDR3: CAWSQGGPNEKLFF

D: TRBD1
J: TRBJ1-1
size: NA
V: TRBV7-9
DNA: TGTGCCAGCAGGCGGGACAGGGGATTAACCACTGAAGCTTTCTTT
CDR3: CASRRDRGLTTEAFF